This TCR beta chain originates from a study of molecular identifiers for immune sequencing clone quantification. This clonotype was seen a handful of times. Per germline, CDR1 LNHDA and CDR2 SQIVND (reference sequence). Trimming left V 9 bases short and J 7 bases short, with 25 bases between. This CDR3 contains 15 residues. TCRdb analysed the PCR reads with MiXCR anew, one entry per CDR3 protein. The sample holds more than 550,000 distinct CDR3 sequences, about 25% seen once. The chain employs TRBV19 and TRBJ2-7, with D possibly being TRBD2 (5 bases). The receptor's source is a human donor in good health. Some libraries in this study had Jurkat cell RNA spiked in. Input material: naive CD8+ T cells from blood, with Jurkat cell RNA spiked in. Sample subset: FACS-sorted CD8+CD4-CCR7+CD45RA+ naive T cells. The CDR3 is CASSFLGSRVGEQYF. In nucleotides, the CDR3 is TGTGCCAGCAGTTTTTTGGGGAGCCGAGTCGGAGAGCAGTACTTC. The full variable domain, completed using reference TRBV19 and TRBJ2-7, is DGGITQSPKYLFRKEGQNVTLSCEQNLNHDAMYWYRQDPGQGLRLIYYSQIVNDFQKGDIAEGYSVSREKKESFPLTVTSAQKNPTAFYLCASSFLGSRVGEQYFGPGTRLTVT.